This T cell receptor (beta chain) was recovered during a study of T cells in tuberculosis. Germline CDR1 reads MNHEY; CDR2 reads SMNVEV (reference sequence). The CDR3 contains 13 residues. Sequencing was performed with immunoSEQ multiplex PCR; in TCRdb, only in-frame clones are kept and a portion is missing. This table has 44,000 or so clones, 90% to 95% appearing once. Overall study findings and caveats: Active tuberculosis patients had shorter CDR3-alpha; the beta difference was nonsignificant. Cases with active tuberculosis were adults, while controls were adolescents.

On this clone: Its antigen remains unknown.

Latent tuberculosis screening used tuberculin skin test and IGRA at entry. The receptor was derived from a donor aged 10 to 29 with latent tuberculosis or without tuberculosis infection. The chain has TRBV27 and TRBJ1-1, with TRBD1 as a possible D gene (5 bases). The material sequenced was PBMCs. This chain's CDR3 is CASSRGGNTEAFF. The CDR3 DNA is TGTGCTTCTAGTAGGGGAGGAAACACTGAAGCTTTCTTT.